The next 27 T cell receptor beta chains were all read from a single sample in a study of blood T cell repertoires in COVID-19. Sequenced by immunoSEQ multiplex PCR; TCRdb stores in-frame clones only, minus some. This table has over 30,000 clones, 65% to 90% appearing once. Source material: peripheral blood. The receptors here all came from a woman aged 55-70 years with active COVID-19.

This chain uses TRBV18 with TRBJ1-5, with D unresolved. CDR3 length: 15 residues. Deletions cut 6 bases from V and 3 bases from J, with 15 bases between. In germline, CDR1 is KGHSH, CDR2 LQKENI. The DNA of the CDR3 is TGTGCCAGCTCCCCCGCCGGCGGAGACAATCAGCCCCAGCATTTT. This codes for CASSPAGGDNQPQHF.

The chain is built from TRBV29-1 and TRBJ2-1, with 12 bases matching TRBD2. CDR3 length equals 15 residues. The V and J ends lost 5 bases and 2 bases, in that order; junction bases with no gene match: 4. Germline-derived CDR1 and CDR2 are SQVTM and ANQGSEA. Here the CDR3 reads CSVRGLAGPYNEQFF. In DNA form, the CDR3 reads TGCAGCGTTAGAGGACTAGCGGGGCCCTACAATGAGCAGTTCTTC.

The chain has TRBV7-9 and TRBJ2-7; D is unclear. With 0 bases removed from V and 6 bases from J, the gap between germline ends came to 9 bases. CDR1 and CDR2 from the germline V gene are SEHNR and FQNEAQ (reference sequence). The CDR3 has 13 residues. The CDR3, as DNA: TGTGCCAGCAGCTTAGCTATGAACAGCGAGCAGTACTTC. Translating it yields CASSLAMNSEQYF.

The chain joins TRBV5-6 to TRBJ2-3; TRBD2 aligns across 10 bases. V shed 1 base, J shed 2 bases, and the junction held 10 bases outside the gene matches. The CDR3 runs to 18 residues. Germline loops: CDR1 SGHDT, CDR2 YYEEEE. CDR3: CASSLYGVTSGDTDTQYF. The CDR3 bases are TGTGCCAGCAGCTTGTACGGTGTTACTAGCGGGGACACAGATACGCAGTATTTT.

V is TRBV9 and J is TRBJ2-1, with 7 bases lining up with TRBD2. This CDR3 contains 16 residues. Germline V gene data show CDR1 as SGDLS and CDR2 as YYNGEE. Trimming took 4 bases from V and 2 from J; bases not matched to a gene: 9. CDR3 sequence reads: CASSFPGGRAYNEQFF. Here the CDR3 DNA reads TGTGCCAGCAGCTTCCCTGGCGGGAGAGCCTACAATGAGCAGTTCTTC.

A single count supports this clone. CDR3 residues: CASSVGPGGSEQYF. CDR3 nucleotide sequence: TGTGCCAGCAGTGTGGGGCCAGGGGGCTCCGAGCAGTACTTC. The gene calls are TRBV2 and TRBJ2-7, with 8 bases that match TRBD1. The ends lost 4 bases at V and 6 bases at J; junction bases unmatched: 8. The length of the CDR3 is 14 residues. Germline loops: CDR1 SNHLY, CDR2 FYNNEI.

The chain uses TRBV5-4 and TRBJ2-2, with D possibly being TRBD1 (6 bases). Germline V gene lookup returns CDR1 SGHNT and CDR2 YYREEE (reference sequence). The CDR3 is 16 amino acids. The V end was cut by 4 bases, the J end by 4 bases, with 17 bases between. This CDR3 is CASSQPNRVGTGELFF. The CDR3 DNA sequence: TGTGCCAGCAGCCAACCAAACAGGGTCGGCACCGGGGAGCTGTTTTTT.

V gene TRBV7-2 combines with J gene TRBJ2-1; D may be TRBD1 (6 bases). CDR1 is SGHTA, CDR2 FQGNSA, per germline. The CDR3 is 15 residues long. V was cut by 5 bases and J by 0 bases, with 11 bases left in between. CDR3 region: CASSRQGSSYNEQFF. The CDR3 bases are TGTGCCAGCAGCAGGCAGGGGAGCTCCTACAATGAGCAGTTCTTC.

In its sample, this clone was seen a few times. The chain couples TRBV9 to TRBJ1-2; 7 positions agree with TRBD1. Germline V gene data show CDR1 as SGDLS and CDR2 as YYNGEE. This CDR3 contains 12 residues. With 3 bases clipped from V and 6 bases from J, the junction kept 2 bases outside the gene matches. CDR3: CASSGGTDGYTF. The CDR3 nucleotides read TGTGCCAGCAGCGGGGGGACAGATGGCTACACCTTC.

This chain joins TRBV6-5 and TRBJ2-1; TRBD2 aligns across 8 bases. J was trimmed by 15 bases and V by 2 bases; bases with no gene match: 12. CDR1 is MNHEY and CDR2 is SVGAGI in the germline V gene. The CDR3 is 14 residues long. The CDR3, as DNA: TGTGCCAGCAGTTACAACGGTAGGACTAGCAGGCCGTTCTTC. This gives the protein CASSYNGRTSRPFF.

The chain recombines TRBV3-1 (or the pseudogene TRBV3-2) with TRBJ1-2; D is possibly TRBD1 (6 bases). CDR1 LGHDT and CDR2 YNNKEL come from the germline V gene (reference sequence). V lost 5 bases, J lost 6 bases, and 16 bases lay in between. The CDR3 is 14 residues long. DNA of the CDR3: TGTGCCAGCAGCGGACAGTCTGGATTACATGGCTACACCTTC. This sequence encodes CASSGQSGLHGYTF.

The V gene is TRBV7-3, the J gene TRBJ2-3; 8 nucleotides match TRBD2. The CDR3 has 13 residues. The V gene end was trimmed by 8 bases and the J gene end by 4 bases; junction bases not matched to a gene: 5. Germline V CDR1 and CDR2: SGHTA, FQGTGA. CDR3: CASQGLVADTQYF. The DNA for the CDR3 is TGTGCCAGCCAGGGACTAGTGGCAGATACGCAGTATTTT.

The chain uses TRBV3-1 (or the pseudogene TRBV3-2) and TRBJ1-1; D possibly corresponds to TRBD1 (6 bases). The V gene lost 3 bases and the J gene lost 2 bases, with 7 bases spanning the gap. In germline, CDR1 is LGHDT, CDR2 YNNKEL (reference sequence). This CDR3 has 13 amino acids. The CDR3 nucleotides are TGTGCCAGCAGCCAGGGGGCAAACACTGAAGCTTTCTTT. Encoded protein: CASSQGANTEAFF.

This chain joins TRBV28 and TRBJ2-7; 10 bases fit TRBD2. There are 15 residues in the CDR3. After removal of 5 bases from V and 0 bases from J, the junction contained 4 bases not matched to a gene. Germline CDR1 MDHEN, CDR2 SYDVKM. CDR3 residues: CASSNLAGGSYEQYF. As DNA, the CDR3 is TGTGCCAGCAGTAATTTAGCGGGGGGCTCCTACGAGCAGTACTTC.

V gene TRBV7-9 combines with J gene TRBJ2-7; D ambiguous. Germline V gene sequence: CDR1 SEHNR, CDR2 FQNEAQ (reference sequence). V lost 3 bases and J lost 6, with 21 bases in between. The CDR3 runs to 16 residues. CDR3 loop: CASSFYTTASGPEQYF. CDR3 sequence (DNA): TGTGCCAGCAGCTTTTACACCACCGCGTCAGGCCCCGAGCAGTACTTC.

The V and J genes are TRBV6-5 and TRBJ1-2; weak D call: TRBD1 (6 bases). CDR1 MNHEY and CDR2 SVGAGI come from the germline V gene. The CDR3 is 13 residues long. V lost 8 bases, J lost 4 bases, and 14 bases lay in between. The DNA for the CDR3 is TGTGCCAGCGCGCAGGGGAGGGTCTATGGCTACACCTTC. Translating gives CASAQGRVYGYTF.

This sequence joins TRBV3-1 (or the pseudogene TRBV3-2) and TRBJ2-2, with D unclear. Germline V CDR1 and CDR2: LGHDT, YNNKEL (reference sequence). The V and J ends lost 1 base and 3 bases respectively, with 3 bases between them. The CDR3 runs 13 residues. The chain's CDR3 is CASSQGHTGELFF. For the CDR3, the DNA is TGTGCCAGCAGCCAAGGGCACACCGGGGAGCTGTTTTTT.

This clone came up a few times. This chain connects TRBV30 to TRBJ2-3, with 7 bases fitting TRBD2. The CDR3 runs to 17 residues. Germline values: CDR1 GTSNPN, CDR2 SVGIG (reference sequence). CDR3 protein: CSSEEREWGSSTDTQYF. CDR3 nucleotides: TGTAGTAGCGAGGAGCGGGAATGGGGTTCTAGCACAGATACGCAGTATTTT.

The chain joins TRBV3-1 (or the pseudogene TRBV3-2) to TRBJ1-2, with D perhaps matching TRBD1 (5 bases). Germline loops: CDR1 LGHDT, CDR2 YNNKEL (reference sequence). This CDR3 contains 13 residues. V lost 1 base and J 7 bases, leaving 10 bases between the germline ends. The CDR3 is CASSQGGALGYTF. The CDR3 DNA reads as TGTGCCAGCAGCCAAGGTGGGGCACTTGGCTACACCTTC.

V gene TRBV6-4 combines with J gene TRBJ2-7; 8 positions agree with TRBD2. The CDR3 has 17 residues. Germline V CDR1 and CDR2: MRHNA, SNTAGT. V lost 4 bases and J lost 3; bases outside the gene matches: 14. The CDR3 reads CASSAYPTREGVYEQYF. The DNA for the CDR3 is TGTGCCAGCAGTGCTTACCCGACACGGGAGGGCGTCTACGAGCAGTACTTC.

The V gene is TRBV7-2, the J gene TRBJ1-3; 8 bases align to TRBD1. The CDR3 runs 17 residues. Germline assignment: CDR1 SGHTA and CDR2 FQGNSA. After removal of 1 base from V and 0 bases from J, the junction contained 5 bases not matched to a gene. DNA of the CDR3: TGTGCCAGCAGCTTAGGGACAGGGTTCCTCTCTGGAAACACCATATATTTT. Protein: CASSLGTGFLSGNTIYF.

The V gene is TRBV19, the J gene TRBJ2-7; 10 bases match TRBD2. The CDR3 spans 13 residues. CDR1 is LNHDA and CDR2 is SQIVND in the germline V gene (reference sequence). V lost 6 bases and J lost 7; bases outside the gene matches: 6. CDR3 sequence reads: CASRASGSGEQYF. The DNA for the CDR3 is TGTGCCAGTAGGGCTAGCGGGAGTGGGGAGCAGTACTTC.

V is TRBV19 and J is TRBJ2-3; TRBD1 might be the D (6 bases). The V end lost 5 bases, the J end lost 1 base, and 13 bases lay between the germline ends. The CDR3 length is 15 residues. CDR1 is LNHDA and CDR2 is SQIVND in the germline V gene (reference sequence). The CDR3 nucleotides read TGTGCCAGTAGTTGGACGGCAGGGGGCACAGATACGCAGTATTTT. Its translation: CASSWTAGGTDTQYF.

V is TRBV21-1 and J is TRBJ1-5. TRBV21-1 is a listed pseudogene. The CDR3 spans 16 residues. In DNA form, the CDR3 reads TGTGCCAGCAGCAAAATCCGGACTCCTCACCGCCAGCCCCAGCATTTT. It codes for CASSKIRTPHRQPQHF.

This chain uses TRBV4-2 with TRBJ2-2; no firm D call. Germline lookup yields CDR1 LGHNA and CDR2 YNFKEQ. The CDR3 has 14 amino acids. V was clipped by 4 bases and J by 5 bases, with 11 bases between them. The chain's CDR3 is CASSPRLVTGELFF. CDR3 in DNA: TGTGCCAGCAGCCCCCGGCTAGTGACCGGGGAGCTGTTTTTT.

This chain links TRBV5-1 with TRBJ2-1; TRBD2 is a possible D gene (6 bases). Trimming stripped 1 base from V and 4 bases from J, with 9 bases between. Germline V lookup: CDR1 SGHRS, CDR2 YFSETQ. The CDR3 spans 14 residues. The CDR3 here is CASSLRGTYNEQFF. Here the CDR3 DNA reads TGCGCCAGCAGCTTGCGGGGGACGTACAATGAGCAGTTCTTC.

The rearrangement uses TRBV7-2 and TRBJ1-1, with a possible D match to TRBD1 (6 bases). This CDR3 comprises 16 residues. The germline V gene encodes CDR1 SGHTA and CDR2 FQGNSA. Trimming took off 2 bases at V and 4 bases at J, with 17 bases between the two ends. CDR3 region: CASSLSSGTRRTEAFF. CDR3 nucleotides: TGTGCCAGCAGCTTATCTTCCGGGACACGCCGCACTGAAGCTTTCTTT. The whole variable domain, filled in from reference TRBV7-2 and TRBJ1-1, reads GAGVSQSPSNKVTEKGKDVELRCDPISGHTALYWYRQSLGQGLEFLIYFQGNSAPDKSGLPSDRFSAERTGGSVSTLTIQRTQQEDSAVYLCASSLSSGTRRTEAFFGQGTRLTVV.